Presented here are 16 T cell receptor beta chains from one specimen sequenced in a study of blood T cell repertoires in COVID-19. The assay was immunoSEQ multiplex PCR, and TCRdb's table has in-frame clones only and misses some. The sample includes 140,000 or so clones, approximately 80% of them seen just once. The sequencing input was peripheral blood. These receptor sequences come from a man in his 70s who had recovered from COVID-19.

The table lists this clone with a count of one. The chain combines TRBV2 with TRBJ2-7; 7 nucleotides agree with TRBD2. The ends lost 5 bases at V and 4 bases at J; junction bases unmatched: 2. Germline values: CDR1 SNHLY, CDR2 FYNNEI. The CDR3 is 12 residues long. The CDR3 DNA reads TGTGCCAGCAGTAATAGCGGGTACGAGCAGTACTTC. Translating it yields CASSNSGYEQYF.

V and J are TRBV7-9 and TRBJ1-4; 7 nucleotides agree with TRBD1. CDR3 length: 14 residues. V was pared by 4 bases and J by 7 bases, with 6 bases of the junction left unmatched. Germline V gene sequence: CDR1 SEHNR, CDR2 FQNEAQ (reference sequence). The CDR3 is CASSSRDSFEKLFF. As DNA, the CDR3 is TGTGCCAGCAGCTCCCGGGACAGTTTTGAAAAACTGTTTTTT.

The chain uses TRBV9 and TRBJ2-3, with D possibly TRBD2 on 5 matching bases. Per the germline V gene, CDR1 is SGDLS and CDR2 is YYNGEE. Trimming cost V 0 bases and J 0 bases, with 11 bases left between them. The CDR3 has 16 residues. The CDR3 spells CASSVDGVMSTDTQYF. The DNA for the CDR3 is TGTGCCAGCAGCGTAGACGGGGTGATGAGCACAGATACGCAGTATTTT.

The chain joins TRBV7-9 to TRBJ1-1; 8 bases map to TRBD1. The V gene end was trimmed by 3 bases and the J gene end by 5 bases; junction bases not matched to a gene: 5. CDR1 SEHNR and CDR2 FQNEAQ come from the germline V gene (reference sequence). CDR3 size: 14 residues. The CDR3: CASSFGTGWTEAFF. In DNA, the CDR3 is TGTGCCAGCAGCTTTGGGACAGGATGGACTGAAGCTTTCTTT. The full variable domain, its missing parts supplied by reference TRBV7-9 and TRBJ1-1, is DTGVSQNPRHKITKRGQNVTFRCDPISEHNRLYWYRQTLGQGPEFLTYFQNEAQLEKSRLLSDRFSAERPKGSFSTLEIQRTEQGDSAMYLCASSFGTGWTEAFFGQGTRLTVV.

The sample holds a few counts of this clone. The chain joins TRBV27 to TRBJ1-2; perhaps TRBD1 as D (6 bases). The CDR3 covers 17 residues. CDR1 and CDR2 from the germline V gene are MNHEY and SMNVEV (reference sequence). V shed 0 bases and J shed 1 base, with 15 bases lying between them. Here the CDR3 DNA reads TGTGCCAGCAGTTTATCCCCAAGACAGGCCCTTAACTATGGCTACACCTTC. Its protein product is CASSLSPRQALNYGYTF.

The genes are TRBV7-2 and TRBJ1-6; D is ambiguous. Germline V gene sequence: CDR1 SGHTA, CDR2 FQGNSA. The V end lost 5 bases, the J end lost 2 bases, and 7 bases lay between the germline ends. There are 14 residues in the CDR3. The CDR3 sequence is CASSPGAYNSPLHF. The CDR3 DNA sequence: TGTGCCAGCAGCCCCGGGGCCTATAATTCACCCCTCCACTTT.

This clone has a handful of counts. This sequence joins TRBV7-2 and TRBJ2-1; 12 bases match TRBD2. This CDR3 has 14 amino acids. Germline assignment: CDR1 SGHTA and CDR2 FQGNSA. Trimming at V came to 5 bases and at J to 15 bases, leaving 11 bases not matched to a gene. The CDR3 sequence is CASSPETSGRAPFF. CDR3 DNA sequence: TGTGCCAGCAGCCCTGAGACTAGCGGGAGAGCCCCGTTCTTC.

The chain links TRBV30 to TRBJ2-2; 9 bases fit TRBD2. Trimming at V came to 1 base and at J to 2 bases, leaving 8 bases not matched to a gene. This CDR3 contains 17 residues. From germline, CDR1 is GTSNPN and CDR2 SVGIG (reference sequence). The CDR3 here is CAWSGIAGDLNTGELFF. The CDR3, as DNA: TGTGCCTGGAGTGGAATAGCGGGAGACCTCAACACCGGGGAGCTGTTTTTT.

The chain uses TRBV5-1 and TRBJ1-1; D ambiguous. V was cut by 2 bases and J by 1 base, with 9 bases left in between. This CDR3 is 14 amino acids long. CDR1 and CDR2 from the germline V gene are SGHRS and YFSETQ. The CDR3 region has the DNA TGCGCCAGCAGCTTCGGAGGTGGGAACACTGAAGCTTTCTTT. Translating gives CASSFGGGNTEAFF.

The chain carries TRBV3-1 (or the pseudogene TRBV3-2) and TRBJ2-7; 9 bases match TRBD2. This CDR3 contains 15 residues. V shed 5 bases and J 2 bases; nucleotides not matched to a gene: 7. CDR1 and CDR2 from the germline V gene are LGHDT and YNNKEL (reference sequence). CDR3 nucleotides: TGTGCCAGCAGCGTTAGCGGGAGTGCCGCCTACGAGCAGTACTTC. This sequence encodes CASSVSGSAAYEQYF.

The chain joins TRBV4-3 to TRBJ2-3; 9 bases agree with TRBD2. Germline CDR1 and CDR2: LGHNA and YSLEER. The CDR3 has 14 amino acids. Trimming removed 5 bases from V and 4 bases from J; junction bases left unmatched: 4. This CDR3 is CASSLGLAADTQYF. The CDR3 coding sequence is TGCGCCAGCAGCTTGGGACTAGCTGCAGATACGCAGTATTTT.

The CDR3 DNA is TGTGCCAGCAGCCAAAGAAGGTCTAGCGGGAGGTCTTTAGCCAAAAACATTCAGTACTTC. It specifies CASSQRRSSGRSLAKNIQYF. The chain uses TRBV3-1 (or the pseudogene TRBV3-2) and TRBJ2-4; the match to TRBD2 covers 11 bases. With 2 bases clipped from V and 0 bases from J, the junction kept 12 bases outside the gene matches. The CDR3 length is 20 residues. From germline, CDR1 is LGHDT and CDR2 YNNKEL (reference sequence).

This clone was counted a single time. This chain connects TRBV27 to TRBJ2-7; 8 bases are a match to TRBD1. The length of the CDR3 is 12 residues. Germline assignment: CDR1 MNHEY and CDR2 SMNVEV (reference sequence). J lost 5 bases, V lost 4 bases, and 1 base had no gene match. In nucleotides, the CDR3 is TGTGCCAGCAGTTCAGGGGGCGACGAGCAGTACTTC. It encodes CASSSGGDEQYF.

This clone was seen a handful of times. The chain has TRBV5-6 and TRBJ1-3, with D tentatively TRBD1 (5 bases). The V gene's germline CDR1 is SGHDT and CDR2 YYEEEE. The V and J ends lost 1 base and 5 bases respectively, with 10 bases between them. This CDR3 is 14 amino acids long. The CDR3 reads CASSLKTVRNTIYF. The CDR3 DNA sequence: TGTGCCAGCAGCTTGAAGACAGTCAGAAACACCATATATTTT.

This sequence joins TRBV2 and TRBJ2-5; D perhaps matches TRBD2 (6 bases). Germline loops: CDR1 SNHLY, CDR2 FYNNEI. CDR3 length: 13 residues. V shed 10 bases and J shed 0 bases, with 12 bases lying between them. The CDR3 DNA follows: TGTGCCACCAGGAGGACTAACCAAGAGACCCAGTACTTC. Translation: CATRRTNQETQYF.

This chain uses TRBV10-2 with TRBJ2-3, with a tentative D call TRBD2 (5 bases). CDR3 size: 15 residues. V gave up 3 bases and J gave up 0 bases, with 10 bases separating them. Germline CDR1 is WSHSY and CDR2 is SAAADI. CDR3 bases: TGCGCCAGCAGTGACCTCGGACTTAGCACAGATACGCAGTATTTT. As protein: CASSDLGLSTDTQYF.